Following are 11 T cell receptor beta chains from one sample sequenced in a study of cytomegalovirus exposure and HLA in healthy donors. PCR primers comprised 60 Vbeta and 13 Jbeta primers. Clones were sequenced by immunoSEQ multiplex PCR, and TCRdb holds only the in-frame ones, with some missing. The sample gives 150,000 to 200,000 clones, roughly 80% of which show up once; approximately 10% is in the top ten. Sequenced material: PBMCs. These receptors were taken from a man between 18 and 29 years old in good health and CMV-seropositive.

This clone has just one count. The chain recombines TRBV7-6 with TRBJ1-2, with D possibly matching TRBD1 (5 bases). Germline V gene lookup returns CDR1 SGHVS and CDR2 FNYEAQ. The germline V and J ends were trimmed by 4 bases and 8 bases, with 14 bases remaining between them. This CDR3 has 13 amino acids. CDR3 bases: TGTGCCAGCAGCTCTATAGCAGGGTTAGGCTACACCTTC. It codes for CASSSIAGLGYTF.

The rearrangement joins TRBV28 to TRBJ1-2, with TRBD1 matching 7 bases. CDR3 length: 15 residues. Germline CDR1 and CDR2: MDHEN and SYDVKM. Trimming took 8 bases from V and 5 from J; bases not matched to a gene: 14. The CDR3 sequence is CASGGDRAISYGYTF. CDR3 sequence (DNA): TGTGCCAGCGGGGGAGACAGGGCGATTAGTTATGGCTACACCTTC.

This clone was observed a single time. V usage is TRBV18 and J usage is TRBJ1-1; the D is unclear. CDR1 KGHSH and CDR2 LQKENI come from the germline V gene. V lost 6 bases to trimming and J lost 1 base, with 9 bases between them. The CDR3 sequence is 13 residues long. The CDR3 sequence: CASSLERNTEAFF. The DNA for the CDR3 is TGTGCCAGCTCCCTAGAAAGGAACACTGAAGCTTTCTTT.

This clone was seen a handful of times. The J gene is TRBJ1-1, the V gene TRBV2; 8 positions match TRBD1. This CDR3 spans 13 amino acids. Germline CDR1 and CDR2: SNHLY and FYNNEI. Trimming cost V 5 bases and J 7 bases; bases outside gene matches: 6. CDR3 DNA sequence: TGTGCCAGCAGTCAAGGGGGGACAGGTGAAGCTTTCTTT. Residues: CASSQGGTGEAFF. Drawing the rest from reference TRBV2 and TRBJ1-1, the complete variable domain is EPEVTQTPSHQVTQMGQEVILRCVPISNHLYFYWYRQILGQKVEFLVSFYNNEISEKSEIFDDQFSVERPDGSNFTLKIRSTKLEDSAMYFCASSQGGTGEAFFGQGTRLTVV.

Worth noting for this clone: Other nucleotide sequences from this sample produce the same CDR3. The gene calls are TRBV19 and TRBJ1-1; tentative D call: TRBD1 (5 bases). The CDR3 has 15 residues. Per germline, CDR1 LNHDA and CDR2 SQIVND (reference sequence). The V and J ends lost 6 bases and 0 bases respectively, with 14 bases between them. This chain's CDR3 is CASRTSGHLNTEAFF. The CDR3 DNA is TGTGCCAGTAGGACATCTGGACACTTGAACACTGAAGCTTTCTTT.

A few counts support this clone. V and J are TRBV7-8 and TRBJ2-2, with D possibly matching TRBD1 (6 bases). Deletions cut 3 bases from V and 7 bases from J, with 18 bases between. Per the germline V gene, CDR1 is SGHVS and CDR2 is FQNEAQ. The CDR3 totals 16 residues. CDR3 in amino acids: CASSLGHLIGGGELFF. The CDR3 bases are TGTGCCAGCAGCTTGGGACACCTGATTGGGGGCGGGGAGCTGTTTTTT.

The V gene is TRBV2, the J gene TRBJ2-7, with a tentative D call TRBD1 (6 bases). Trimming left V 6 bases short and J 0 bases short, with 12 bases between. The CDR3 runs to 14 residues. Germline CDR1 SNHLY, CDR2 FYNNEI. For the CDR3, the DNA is TGTGCCAGCAGAACAGGGCTATACTCCTACGAGCAGTACTTC. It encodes CASRTGLYSYEQYF.

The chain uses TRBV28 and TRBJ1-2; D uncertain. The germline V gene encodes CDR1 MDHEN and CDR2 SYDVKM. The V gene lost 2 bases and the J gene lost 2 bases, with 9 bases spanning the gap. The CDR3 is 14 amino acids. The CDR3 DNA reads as TGTGCCAGCAGTTTAGAACAGTCAAACTATGGCTACACCTTC. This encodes CASSLEQSNYGYTF.

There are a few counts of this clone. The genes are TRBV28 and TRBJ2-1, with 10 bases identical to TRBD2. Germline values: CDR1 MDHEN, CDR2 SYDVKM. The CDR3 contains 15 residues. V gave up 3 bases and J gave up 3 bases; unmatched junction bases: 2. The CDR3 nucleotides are TGTGCCAGCAGTTTGGGACTAGCGCACTACAATGAGCAGTTCTTC. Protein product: CASSLGLAHYNEQFF. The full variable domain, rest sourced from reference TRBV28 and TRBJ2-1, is DVKVTQSSRYLVKRTGEKVFLECVQDMDHENMFWYRQDPGLGLRLIYFSYDVKMKEKGDIPEGYSVSREKKERFSLILESASTNQTSMYLCASSLGLAHYNEQFFGPGTRLTVL.

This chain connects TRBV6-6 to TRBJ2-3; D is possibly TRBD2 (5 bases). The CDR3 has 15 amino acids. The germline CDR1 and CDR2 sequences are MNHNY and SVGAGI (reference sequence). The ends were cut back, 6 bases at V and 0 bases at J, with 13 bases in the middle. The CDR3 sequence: CASRTGSISTDTQYF. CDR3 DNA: TGTGCCAGCAGAACGGGATCTATTAGCACAGATACGCAGTATTTT.

The CDR3 loop is CASSPREGRNGELFF. The CDR3 nucleotides are TGTGCCAGCAGCCCCCGGGAGGGCCGAAACGGGGAGCTGTTTTTT. V gene TRBV9 combines with J gene TRBJ2-2, with TRBD2 identical over 8 bases. The germline V gene has CDR1 SGDLS and CDR2 YYNGEE. The ends lost 4 bases at V and 7 bases at J; junction bases unmatched: 9. The CDR3 contains 15 residues.